A single sample is the source of the 27 T cell receptor beta chains below, sequenced in a study of long-term antiretroviral therapy in people with HIV. The assay used was immunoSEQ (version v3.0), run at survey level. Repertoires were generated with immunoSEQ multiplex PCR, while TCRdb's copy carries only in-frame clones and drops some. Among about 16,000 clones, approximately 86% were seen once, and the ten largest hold about 15%. This sample comprised unsorted PBMCs, obtained around 2.3 years before starting antiretroviral therapy. The receptor set was obtained from a woman younger than 45 with HIV.

This clone was observed once. The chain recombines TRBV7-9 with TRBJ2-3, with 8 bases matching TRBD1. The CDR3 length is 14 residues. V lost 5 bases and J lost 5; bases outside the gene matches: 6. Germline-derived CDR1 and CDR2 are SEHNR and FQNEAQ (reference sequence). The CDR3 DNA reads as TGTGCCAGCAGCGGCAGGGGGCAGGTAGATACGCAGTATTTT. Residues: CASSGRGQVDTQYF.

The chain is built from TRBV27 and TRBJ2-6; 8 nucleotides align to TRBD1. CDR3 length equals 17 residues. The germline V gene has CDR1 MNHEY and CDR2 SMNVEV (reference sequence). The junction had 6 bases not matched to a gene; V was cut back by 5 bases and J by 0 bases. The CDR3 here is CASSPGTGSSGANVLTF. As DNA, the CDR3 is TGTGCCAGCAGTCCCGGGACAGGCAGCTCTGGGGCCAACGTCCTGACTTTC. The whole variable domain, filled in from reference TRBV27 and TRBJ2-6, reads EAQVTQNPRYLITVTGKKLTVTCSQNMNHEYMSWYRQDPGLGLRQIYYSMNVEVTDKGDVPEGYKVSRKEKRNFPLILESPSPNQTSLYFCASSPGTGSSGANVLTFGAGSRLTVL.

This clone was counted between two and nine times. CDR3 residues: CASSPRGVGTDTQYF. CDR3 nucleotide sequence: TGTGCCAGCTCACCACGCGGGGTGGGCACAGATACGCAGTATTTT. The genes are TRBV18 and TRBJ2-3; tentative D call: TRBD2 (6 bases). The ends were cut back, 1 base at V and 1 base at J, with 9 bases in the middle. The germline CDR1 and CDR2 sequences are KGHSH and LQKENI. The CDR3 is 15 residues long. The complete variable domain, with remaining parts taken from reference TRBV18 and TRBJ2-3, reads NAGVMQNPRHLVRRRGQEARLRCSPMKGHSHVYWYRQLPEEGLKFMVYLQKENIIDESGMPKERFSAEFPKEGPSILRIQQVVRGDSAAYFCASSPRGVGTDTQYFGPGTRLTVL.

CDR3 sequence (DNA): TGTGCCAGCAGCGCGGGGTACAATGAGCAGTTCTTC. Translated, it gives CASSAGYNEQFF. The chain couples TRBV11-2 to TRBJ2-1, with a possible D match to TRBD2 (6 bases). Germline V gene lookup returns CDR1 SGHAT and CDR2 FQNNGV. Trimming pared 5 bases from V and 4 bases from J, leaving 6 bases between. The CDR3 contains 12 residues.

This chain uses TRBV9 with TRBJ1-2; a weak D match, TRBD1 (5 bases). Germline-derived CDR1 and CDR2 are SGDLS and YYNGEE. This CDR3 has 15 residues. Between the trimmed V and J ends, which lost 0 bases and 0 bases, there was a span of 9 bases. The CDR3 region is CASSVDGTPNYGYTF. The CDR3 region has the DNA TGTGCCAGCAGCGTAGACGGGACTCCTAACTATGGCTACACCTTC.

CDR3 nucleotides: TGTGCCAGCTCACTAATACCGGGACAGTCTAACTATGGCTACACCTTC. Protein: CASSLIPGQSNYGYTF. The rearrangement links TRBV18 to TRBJ1-2; 7 bases are shared with TRBD1. The CDR3 has 16 amino acids. Per germline, CDR1 KGHSH and CDR2 LQKENI. Trimming cost V 4 bases and J 0 bases; bases outside gene matches: 8.

This chain links TRBV18 with TRBJ1-6; perhaps TRBD1 as D (5 bases). Per the germline V gene, CDR1 is KGHSH and CDR2 is LQKENI. This CDR3 has 14 residues. Trimming stripped 3 bases from V and 6 bases from J, with 9 bases between. The CDR3 spells CASSPAGTNSPLHF. CDR3 sequence (DNA): TGTGCCAGCTCACCCGCAGGGACTAATTCACCCCTCCACTTT.

The chain uses TRBV5-1 and TRBJ1-3; 9 bases line up with TRBD1. Germline-derived CDR1 and CDR2 are SGHRS and YFSETQ. This CDR3 has 17 residues. Trimming took 3 bases from V and 0 from J; bases not matched to a gene: 7. CDR3 amino acids: CASSYGTGMSSGNTIYF. The DNA of the CDR3 is TGCGCCAGCAGCTACGGGACAGGGATGAGCTCTGGAAACACCATATATTTT.

The J gene is TRBJ2-2, the V gene TRBV7-9; D possibly uses TRBD1 or TRBD2 (5 bases each). The V and J ends lost 8 bases and 6 bases respectively, with 10 bases between them. Looked up from germline, CDR1 is SEHNR and CDR2 is FQNEAQ (reference sequence). CDR3 length equals 12 residues. The CDR3 sequence: CASGLGAGELFF. In DNA, the CDR3 is TGTGCCAGCGGTTTGGGGGCCGGGGAGCTGTTTTTT.

CDR3 protein: CASSTTGTGVGYGYTF. The CDR3 bases are TGTGCCAGTAGTACCACCGGGACAGGGGTCGGCTATGGCTACACCTTC. The chain combines TRBV19 with TRBJ1-2; 10 bases agree with TRBD1. CDR1 is LNHDA, CDR2 SQIVND, per germline (reference sequence). V trimming: 4 bases; J trimming: 4 bases; junction bases outside the gene matches: 9. The CDR3 has 16 residues.

The V call is TRBV6-5, the J call TRBJ2-7, with a weak D call TRBD1 (7 bases). CDR3 size: 16 residues. Germline lookup yields CDR1 MNHEY and CDR2 SVGAGI. The germline V and J ends were trimmed by 2 bases and 1 base, with 15 bases remaining between them. In DNA form, the CDR3 reads TGTGCCAGCAGTTACGGAGGAGGGGGCGAGTCCTACGAGCAGTACTTC. Protein product: CASSYGGGGESYEQYF.

This chain joins TRBV6-1 and TRBJ1-2; D is possibly TRBD1 (5 bases). Germline assignment: CDR1 MNHNS and CDR2 SASEGT. V gave up 0 bases and J gave up 0 bases, with 14 bases separating them. There are 17 residues in the CDR3. CDR3 sequence reads: CASSEAGGFMANYGYTF. The CDR3 region has the DNA TGTGCCAGCAGTGAAGCGGGGGGATTTATGGCTAACTATGGCTACACCTTC.

Only a few counts were recorded for this clone. The genes are TRBV5-4 and TRBJ1-5; the match to TRBD1 covers 10 bases. This CDR3 comprises 15 residues. J lost 4 bases, V lost 0 bases, and 1 base had no gene match. The germline V gene encodes CDR1 SGHNT and CDR2 YYREEE (reference sequence). The CDR3 loop is CASSLGGQGNQPQHF. The CDR3 DNA is TGTGCCAGCAGCTTGGGGGGACAGGGGAATCAGCCCCAGCATTTT.

This clone was counted once. The CDR3 spells CASSQWGFRSDYGYTF. CDR3 nucleotides: TGTGCCAGCAGCCAATGGGGGTTTCGGTCTGACTATGGCTACACCTTC. The rearrangement joins TRBV11-1 to TRBJ1-2, with D perhaps TRBD1 (5 bases). Germline V gene data show CDR1 as SGHAT and CDR2 as FQDESV (reference sequence). The CDR3 has 16 residues. The V end lost 5 bases, the J end lost 3 bases, and 19 bases lay between the germline ends. Together with reference TRBV11-1 and TRBJ1-2, the CDR3 gives the full variable domain: EAEVAQSPRYKITEKSQAVAFWCDPISGHATLYWYRQILGQGPELLVQFQDESVVDDSQLPKDRFSAERLKGVDSTLKIQPAELGDSAMYLCASSQWGFRSDYGYTFGSGTRLTVV.

This clone came up a few times. The chain is built from TRBV2 and TRBJ2-4, with D possibly matching TRBD2 (5 bases). Between the trimmed V and J ends, which lost 7 bases and 0 bases, there was a span of 10 bases. Looked up from germline, CDR1 is SNHLY and CDR2 is FYNNEI. The CDR3 loop spans 14 amino acids. In DNA form, the CDR3 reads TGTGCCAGCATTCTCGGGGAAGCCAAAAACATTCAGTACTTC. This encodes CASILGEAKNIQYF.

This clone qualifies as medium-sized. The J gene is TRBJ1-1, the V gene TRBV5-1; no reliable D call. The CDR3 totals 14 residues. Germline values: CDR1 SGHRS, CDR2 YFSETQ. Trimming removed 7 bases from V and 4 bases from J, with 17 bases in between. The CDR3 nucleotides read TGCGCCAGCTTCTCCGACGGAGGCGGCACTGAAGCTTTCTTT. Protein product: CASFSDGGGTEAFF.

This clone was seen only once. Here the CDR3 reads CASEGGLGTDTQYF. The CDR3 DNA is TGTGCCTCGGAGGGGGGGCTCGGCACAGATACGCAGTATTTT. V is TRBV10-3 and J is TRBJ2-3; D perhaps matches TRBD2 (7 bases). CDR1 and CDR2 from the germline V gene are ENHRY and SYGVKD. The ends were cut back, 11 bases at V and 1 base at J, with 16 bases in the middle. This CDR3 spans 14 amino acids.

The genes are TRBV4-3 and TRBJ2-2; D is ambiguous. Trimming pared 0 bases from V and 11 bases from J, leaving 10 bases between. From germline, CDR1 is LGHNA and CDR2 YSLEER. The CDR3 has 13 residues. This chain's CDR3 is CASSQDRNFELFF. The CDR3 DNA is TGCGCCAGCAGCCAAGATCGGAACTTCGAGCTGTTTTTT.

This clone was recorded only once. The V gene is TRBV23-1, the J gene TRBJ1-1; 7 positions match TRBD1. TRBV23-1 is assigned to the ORF class and has an uncertain function. V gave up 0 bases and J gave up 3 bases; unmatched junction bases: 7. The CDR3 spans 16 residues. The DNA for the CDR3 is TGCGCCAGCAGTCAATCGCGGGACAGAGTGGACACTGAAGCTTTCTTT. This sequence encodes CASSQSRDRVDTEAFF.

The chain joins TRBV10-3 to TRBJ1-4; 8 nucleotides line up with TRBD1. This CDR3 has 15 amino acids. The germline CDR1 and CDR2 sequences are ENHRY and SYGVKD. The V gene end was trimmed by 3 bases and the J gene end by 4 bases; junction bases not matched to a gene: 4. The DNA of the CDR3 is TGTGCCATCAGTGACTCACAGGGGGATAATGAAAAACTGTTTTTT. This codes for CAISDSQGDNEKLFF.

This sequence joins TRBV5-1 and TRBJ1-5; D not resolved. V was shortened by 0 bases and J by 7 bases, with 8 bases between the two germline ends. Per the germline V gene, CDR1 is SGHRS and CDR2 is YFSETQ. This CDR3 is built from 13 residues. The CDR3 DNA sequence: TGCGCCAGCAGCTTGGTAGAGGGCCAGCCCCAGCATTTT. Protein sequence: CASSLVEGQPQHF.

The chain recombines TRBV10-3 with TRBJ2-7; 8 positions agree with TRBD1. The CDR3 consists of 14 residues. V lost 6 bases and J lost 3; bases outside the gene matches: 7. The germline V gene has CDR1 ENHRY and CDR2 SYGVKD. DNA for the CDR3: TGTGCCATCAGGGGGACAGGTGGTGGCTACGAGCAGTACTTC. This codes for CAIRGTGGGYEQYF.

V is TRBV6-4 and J is TRBJ1-5; TRBD1 is a possible D gene (6 bases). The CDR3 covers 20 residues. Germline CDR1 and CDR2: MRHNA and SNTAGT. V gave up 2 bases and J gave up 0 bases, with 23 bases separating them. The CDR3 sequence is CASSDPGQQDHLTSNQPQHF. CDR3 DNA sequence: TGTGCCAGCAGTGACCCTGGACAGCAAGATCATCTTACTAGCAATCAGCCCCAGCATTTT.

The chain links TRBV4-1 to TRBJ2-2; 7 nucleotides agree with TRBD2. V lost 3 bases and J lost 4; bases outside the gene matches: 5. This CDR3 is 15 amino acids long. Germline V CDR1 and CDR2: MGHRA, YSYEKL. This chain's CDR3 is CASSHGGIPTGELFF. The CDR3 DNA reads as TGCGCCAGCAGCCACGGGGGGATTCCCACCGGGGAGCTGTTTTTT.

The chain links TRBV5-8 to TRBJ2-6; TRBD2 aligns across 9 bases. The CDR3 loop spans 19 amino acids. Per the germline V gene, CDR1 is SGHTS and CDR2 is YDEGEE. Trimming cost V 0 bases and J 1 base; bases outside gene matches: 8. CDR3 nucleotide sequence: TGTGCCAGCAGCTTGGCCAGGGCTAGCGGGGCATCTGGGGCCAACGTCCTGACTTTC. It yields the protein CASSLARASGASGANVLTF.

The CDR3 nucleotides are TGTGCCATCAGTCCATCCAGCTCTGGAAACACCATATATTTT. Protein sequence: CAISPSSSGNTIYF. The chain is built from TRBV10-3 and TRBJ1-3; D gene uncertain. The CDR3 length is 14 residues. V was clipped by 5 bases and J by 0 bases, with 8 bases between them. Germline V lookup: CDR1 ENHRY, CDR2 SYGVKD.

DNA of the CDR3: TGCGCCAGCAGCTTCGGACAGGAGGGAAATGAGCAGTTCTTC. It codes for CASSFGQEGNEQFF. The chain combines TRBV5-1 with TRBJ2-1, with a tentative D call TRBD1 (7 bases). V was pared by 2 bases and J by 7 bases, with 13 bases between. CDR1 SGHRS and CDR2 YFSETQ come from the germline V gene. The CDR3 length is 14 residues.